This T cell receptor (beta chain) was obtained from a study of OX40 agonist ivuxolimab in advanced cancers. Regarding the research as a whole: Ivuxolimab was an agonistic, fully human IgG2 monoclonal antibody directed against OX40 (CD134), a costimulatory receptor. Intravenous ivuxolimab was administered to patients every 2 weeks at six dose levels: 0.01, 0.1, 0.3, 1.5, 3 and 10 mg/kg. Of the 50 to 55 dose-escalation patients, hepatocellular carcinoma was present in roughly 19, melanoma in some 15, renal cell carcinoma in 9 and head and neck cancer in 9. In the dose-escalation cohort, more than 75% of patients were male, and the mean age was about 55 years, with a range of 23 to 79. Patients were allowed to have had prior anti-PD-1, anti-PD-L1 or anti-CTLA-4 therapy, and 30% to 50% of the dose-escalation patients had previously received checkpoint inhibitors. Partial responses occurred in three dose-escalation patients: two with cutaneous melanoma and one with hepatocellular carcinoma. The point of sequencing TCRbeta in the periphery was to test whether ivuxolimab changed TCR sequence diversity and drove clonal T-cell expansion. The paper covers the monotherapy dose-escalation part of the phase I ivuxolimab trial, which included N of about 50 patients.

Genomic DNA was isolated from the sorted cells so that the TCRbeta CDR3 region could be sequenced. The immunoSEQ Assay was used to sequence the TCRbeta CDR3 regions. TCRdb's version of the immuneACCESS table is confined to in-frame rearrangements and falls short of the full clone set. An unresolved V gene accounts for under half of the shortfall where checked; the remainder is of unknown origin. Counted in this sample were around 67,000 clones; 80% of them appeared once. The ten biggest clones cover 1.2% of the sample. To note about this clone: Its recognized antigen is unknown. No clone much larger than this one lies a single base away; base qualities are absent.

Results and caveats for the whole study, not just this receptor: After ivuxolimab, expanded clones were on average more numerous among CD8+ T cells than among CD4+ T cells. Low levels of normalized T-cell clonal expansion were also seen in some patients who did not respond. In partial responders in the 0.1-3.0 mg/kg groups, normalized peripheral clonal expansion was found to be among the lowest, especially among CD8+ T cells. At doses from 0.1 to 3.0 mg/kg, clonal expansion was seen in both CD4+ and CD8+ blood T cells between baseline and week 6. Antigen specificity was not determined for the clonally expanded peripheral T cells.

Patients with autoimmune disease history or receiving systemic immunosuppression were excluded from the trial. Peripheral blood for TCR sequencing was collected from all dose cohorts at baseline, on cycle 4 day 1, and on cycle 7 day 1. The samples were drawn from a first-in-human, open-label, multicenter phase I dose-escalation trial of ivuxolimab. Adults with locally advanced or metastatic head and neck squamous cell, hepatocellular, melanoma or renal cell carcinoma were enrolled in the trial. Before TCR sequencing, CD4+ T cells and CD8+ T cells were sorted from peripheral blood as separate populations. This specimen was CD4+ or CD8+ T cells sorted from blood, taken in a trial of the OX40 agonist ivuxolimab. The sequence was obtained from an adult with an advanced solid tumor such as melanoma, head and neck, liver or kidney cancer.

CDR3 reads: CASALSGGISYNEQFF. The DNA sequence is given as TGTGCCAGCGCCCTGAGCGGGGGGATCTCCTACAATGAGCAGTTCTTC. The V and J segments used are TRBV15 and TRBJ2-1; 9 nucleotides in the junction match TRBD2. The germline V gene (reference sequence) supplies CDR1 LNHNV and CDR2 YYDKDF. Reading from cysteine to phenylalanine, the CDR3 counts 16 amino acids. Only CDR3 DNA remains: 48 bases, in frame from the first base. V ends up 10 bases short and J 0 bases short, with an unmatched junction base count of 10.